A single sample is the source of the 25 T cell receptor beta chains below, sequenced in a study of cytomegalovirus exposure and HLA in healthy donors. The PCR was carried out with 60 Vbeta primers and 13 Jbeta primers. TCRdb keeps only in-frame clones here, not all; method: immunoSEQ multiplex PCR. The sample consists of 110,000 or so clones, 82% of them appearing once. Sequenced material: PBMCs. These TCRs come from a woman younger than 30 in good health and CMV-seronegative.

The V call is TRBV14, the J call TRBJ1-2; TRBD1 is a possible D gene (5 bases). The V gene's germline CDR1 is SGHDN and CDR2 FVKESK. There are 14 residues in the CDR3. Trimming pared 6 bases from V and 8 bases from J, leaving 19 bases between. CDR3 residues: CASSQRGAGMGYTF. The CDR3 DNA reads TGTGCCAGCAGTCAAAGGGGAGCGGGCATGGGCTACACCTTC.

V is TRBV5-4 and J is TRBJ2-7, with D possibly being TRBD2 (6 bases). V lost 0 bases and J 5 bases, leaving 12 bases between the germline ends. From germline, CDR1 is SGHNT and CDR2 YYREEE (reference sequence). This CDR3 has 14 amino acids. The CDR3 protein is CASSLVGRGNEQYV. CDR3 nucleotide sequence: TGTGCCAGCAGCTTGGTGGGACGGGGGAACGAGCAGTACGTC.

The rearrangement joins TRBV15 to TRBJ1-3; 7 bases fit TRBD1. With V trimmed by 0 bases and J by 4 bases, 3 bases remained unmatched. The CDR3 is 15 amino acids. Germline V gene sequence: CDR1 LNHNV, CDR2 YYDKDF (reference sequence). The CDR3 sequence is CATSRDPGGGNTIYF. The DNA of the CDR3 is TGTGCCACCAGCAGAGATCCAGGGGGAGGAAACACCATATATTTT.

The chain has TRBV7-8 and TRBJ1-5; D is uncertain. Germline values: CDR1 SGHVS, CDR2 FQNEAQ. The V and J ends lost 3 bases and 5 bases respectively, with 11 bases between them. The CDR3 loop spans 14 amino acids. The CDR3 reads CASSLRRVDQPQHF. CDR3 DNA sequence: TGTGCCAGCAGCTTGAGGAGGGTCGATCAGCCCCAGCATTTT.

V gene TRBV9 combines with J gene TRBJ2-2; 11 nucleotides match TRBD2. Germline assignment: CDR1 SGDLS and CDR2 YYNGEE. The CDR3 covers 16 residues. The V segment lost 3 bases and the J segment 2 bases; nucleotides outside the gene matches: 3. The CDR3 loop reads CASSGSGGVNTGELFF. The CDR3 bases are TGTGCCAGCAGCGGTAGCGGGGGGGTAAACACCGGGGAGCTGTTTTTT.

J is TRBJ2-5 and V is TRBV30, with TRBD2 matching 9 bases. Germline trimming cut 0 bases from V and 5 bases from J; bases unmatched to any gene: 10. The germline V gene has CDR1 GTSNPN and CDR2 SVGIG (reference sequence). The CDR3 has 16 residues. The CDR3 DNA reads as TGTGCCTGGAGTGTGCGGCGGGGGGGACTGGGGGAGACCCAGTACTTC. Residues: CAWSVRRGGLGETQYF. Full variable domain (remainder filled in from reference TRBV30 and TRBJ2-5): SQTIHQWPATLVQPVGSPLSLECTVEGTSNPNLYWYRQAAGRGLQLLFYSVGIGQISSEVPQNLSASRPQDRQFILSSKKLLLSDSGFYLCAWSVRRGGLGETQYFGPGTRLLVL.

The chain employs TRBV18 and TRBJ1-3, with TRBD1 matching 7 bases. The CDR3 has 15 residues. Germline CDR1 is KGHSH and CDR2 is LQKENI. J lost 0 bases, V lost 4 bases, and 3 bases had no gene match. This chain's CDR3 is CASSRGQSSGNTIYF. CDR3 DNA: TGTGCCAGCTCACGGGGACAGAGCTCTGGAAACACCATATATTTT.

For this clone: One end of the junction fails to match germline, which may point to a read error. CDR3 bases: TGTGCCAGCAGCCGATCCTTCCACAGACAGGGGGCAGGTTATGGCTACACTTTC. Its translation: CASSRSFHRQGAGYGYTF. V and J are TRBV28 and TRBJ1-2; 10 nucleotides line up with TRBD1. Germline V CDR1 and CDR2: MDHEN, SYDVKM. This CDR3 region has 18 residues.

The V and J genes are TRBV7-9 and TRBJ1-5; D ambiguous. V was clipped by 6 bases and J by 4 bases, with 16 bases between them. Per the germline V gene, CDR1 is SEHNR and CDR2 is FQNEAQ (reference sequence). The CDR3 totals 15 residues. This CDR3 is CASRPGSSENQPQHF. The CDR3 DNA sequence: TGTGCCAGCAGACCGGGGAGCAGCGAGAATCAGCCCCAGCATTTT.

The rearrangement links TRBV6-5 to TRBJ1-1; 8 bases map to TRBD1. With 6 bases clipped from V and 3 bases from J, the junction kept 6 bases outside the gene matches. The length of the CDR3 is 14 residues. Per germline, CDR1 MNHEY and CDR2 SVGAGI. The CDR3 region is CASSHRTGYTEAFF. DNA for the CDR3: TGTGCCAGCAGCCACAGGACAGGGTACACTGAAGCTTTCTTT.

CDR3 sequence (DNA): TGTGCCAGCAGCTTATATTCGGGAGATCAGCCCCAGCATTTT. Encoded protein: CASSLYSGDQPQHF. This chain connects TRBV7-8 to TRBJ1-5; the D is unclear. V was shortened by 2 bases and J by 5 bases, with 10 bases between the two germline ends. Germline loops: CDR1 SGHVS, CDR2 FQNEAQ. The CDR3 sequence is 14 residues long.

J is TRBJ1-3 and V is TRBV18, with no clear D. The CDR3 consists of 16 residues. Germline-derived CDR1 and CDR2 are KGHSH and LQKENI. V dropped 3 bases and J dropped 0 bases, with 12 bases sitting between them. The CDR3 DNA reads TGTGCCAGCTCACCCGGGAGGGCGAGCTCTGGAAACACCATATATTTT. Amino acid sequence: CASSPGRASSGNTIYF.

CDR3 loop: CASSSQGLYEQYF. The CDR3 DNA follows: TGTGCCAGCAGCTCGCAGGGTCTCTACGAGCAGTACTTC. The rearrangement links TRBV5-6 to TRBJ2-7; the D gene is possibly TRBD1 (5 bases). The CDR3 runs 13 residues. The V gene lost 3 bases and the J gene lost 3 bases, with 10 bases spanning the gap. The germline V gene has CDR1 SGHDT and CDR2 YYEEEE. The complete variable domain, with remaining parts taken from reference TRBV5-6 and TRBJ2-7, reads DAGVTQSPTHLIKTRGQQVTLRCSPKSGHDTVSWYQQALGQGPQFIFQYYEEEERQRGNFPDRFSGHQFPNYSSELNVNALLLGDSALYLCASSSQGLYEQYFGPGTRLTVT.

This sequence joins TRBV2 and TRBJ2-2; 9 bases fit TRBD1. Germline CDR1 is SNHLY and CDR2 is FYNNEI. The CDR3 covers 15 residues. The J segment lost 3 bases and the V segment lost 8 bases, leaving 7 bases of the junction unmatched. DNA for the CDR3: TGTGCCAGCCGCCCAGGACAGGGGTACACCGGGGAGCTGTTTTTT. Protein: CASRPGQGYTGELFF. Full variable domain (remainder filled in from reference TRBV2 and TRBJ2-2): EPEVTQTPSHQVTQMGQEVILRCVPISNHLYFYWYRQILGQKVEFLVSFYNNEISEKSEIFDDQFSVERPDGSNFTLKIRSTKLEDSAMYFCASRPGQGYTGELFFGEGSRLTVL.

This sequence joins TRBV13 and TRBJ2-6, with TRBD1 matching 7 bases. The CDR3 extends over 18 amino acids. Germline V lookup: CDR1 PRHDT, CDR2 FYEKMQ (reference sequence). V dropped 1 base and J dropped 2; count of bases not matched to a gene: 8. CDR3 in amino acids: CASSLARGQLAGANVLTF. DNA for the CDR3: TGTGCCAGCAGCTTAGCACGGGGACAGTTAGCTGGGGCCAACGTCCTGACTTTC.

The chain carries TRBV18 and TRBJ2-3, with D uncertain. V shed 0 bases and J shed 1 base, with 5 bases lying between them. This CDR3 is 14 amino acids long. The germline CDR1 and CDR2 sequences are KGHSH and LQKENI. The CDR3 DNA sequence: TGTGCCAGCTCACCACCGTCAGGCACAGATACGCAGTATTTT. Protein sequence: CASSPPSGTDTQYF.

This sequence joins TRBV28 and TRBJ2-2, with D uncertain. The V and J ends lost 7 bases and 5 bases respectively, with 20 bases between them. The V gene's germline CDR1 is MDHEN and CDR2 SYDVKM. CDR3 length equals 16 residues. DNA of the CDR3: TGTGCCAGCATCTCCTACGGAGACCTCGCGACCGGGGAGCTGTTTTTT. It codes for CASISYGDLATGELFF.

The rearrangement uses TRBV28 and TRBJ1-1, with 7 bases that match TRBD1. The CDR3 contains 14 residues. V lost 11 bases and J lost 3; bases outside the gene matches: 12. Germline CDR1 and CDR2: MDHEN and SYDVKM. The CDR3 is CAVPSQGEDTEAFF. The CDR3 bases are TGTGCCGTACCTTCCCAGGGGGAGGACACTGAAGCTTTCTTT.

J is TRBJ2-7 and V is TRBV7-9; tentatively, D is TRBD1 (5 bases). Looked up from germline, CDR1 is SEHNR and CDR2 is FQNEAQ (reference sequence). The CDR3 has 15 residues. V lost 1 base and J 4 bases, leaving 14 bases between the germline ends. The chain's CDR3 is CASSLGGAPYYEQYV. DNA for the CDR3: TGTGCCAGCAGCTTAGGTGGGGCCCCTTATTACGAGCAGTACGTC.

CDR3 DNA: TGTGCCAGTAGTATGGGGGCGGATACGCAGTATTTT. This translates into CASSMGADTQYF. This chain uses TRBV19 with TRBJ2-3; D perhaps matches TRBD1 (6 bases). Germline CDR1 and CDR2: LNHDA and SQIVND (reference sequence). This CDR3 is built from 12 residues. V lost 3 bases and J 6 bases, leaving 7 bases between the germline ends.

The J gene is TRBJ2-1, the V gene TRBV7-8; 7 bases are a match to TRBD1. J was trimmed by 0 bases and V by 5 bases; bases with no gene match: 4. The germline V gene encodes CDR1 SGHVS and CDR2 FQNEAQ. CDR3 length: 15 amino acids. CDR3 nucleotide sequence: TGTGCCAGCAGCCAGGACAGGTTCTCCTACAATGAGCAGTTCTTC. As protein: CASSQDRFSYNEQFF.

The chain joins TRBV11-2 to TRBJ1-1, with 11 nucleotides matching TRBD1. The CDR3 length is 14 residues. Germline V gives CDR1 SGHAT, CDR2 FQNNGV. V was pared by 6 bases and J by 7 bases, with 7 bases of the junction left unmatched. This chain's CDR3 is CASSQDRGRGEAFF. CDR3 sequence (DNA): TGTGCCAGCAGTCAGGACAGGGGGCGAGGTGAAGCTTTCTTT.

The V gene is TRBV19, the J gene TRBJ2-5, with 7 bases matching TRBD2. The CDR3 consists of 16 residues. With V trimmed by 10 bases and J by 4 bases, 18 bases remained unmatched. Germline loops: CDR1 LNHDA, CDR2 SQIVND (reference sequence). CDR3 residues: CATASLGGGPGETQYF. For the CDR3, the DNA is TGTGCCACCGCCTCCTTGGGGGGAGGGCCAGGAGAGACCCAGTACTTC.

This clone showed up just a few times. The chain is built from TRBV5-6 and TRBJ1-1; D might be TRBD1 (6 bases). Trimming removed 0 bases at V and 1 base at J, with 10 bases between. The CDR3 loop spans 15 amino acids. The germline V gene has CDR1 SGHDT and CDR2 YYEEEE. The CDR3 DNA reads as TGTGCCAGCAGCTTGGGGCCAGGGGAGAACACTGAAGCTTTCTTT. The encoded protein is CASSLGPGENTEAFF.

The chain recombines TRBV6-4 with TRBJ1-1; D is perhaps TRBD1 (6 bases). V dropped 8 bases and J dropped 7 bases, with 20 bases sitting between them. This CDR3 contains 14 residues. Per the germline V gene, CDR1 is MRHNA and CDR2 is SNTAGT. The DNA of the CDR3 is TGTGCCAGCGGATGGACAGCCTCTTGTGGTGAAGCTTTCTTT. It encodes CASGWTASCGEAFF.